This T cell receptor (beta chain) was obtained from a study of blood T cell repertoires in COVID-19. Trimming removed 3 bases from V and 6 bases from J, with 7 bases in between. Germline-derived CDR1 and CDR2 are MGHRA and YSYEKL. This CDR3 is 12 amino acids long. This table comes from immunoSEQ multiplex PCR, and its TCRdb copy is limited to in-frame clones, with some not included. The repertoire consists of approximately 200,000 clones, with roughly 86% occurring once and the leading ten covering 7% to 10%. The gene calls are TRBV4-1 and TRBJ2-3; no reliable D call. The sequenced sample consisted of PBMCs or T cells enriched from blood (not recorded which). The sequence came from a woman in her twenties or thirties who had recovered from COVID-19. The CDR3 loop is CASSHPSDTQYF. The CDR3 coding sequence is TGCGCCAGCAGCCACCCGTCGGATACGCAGTATTTT.